These T cell receptor beta chains were read from a single sample in a study of cytomegalovirus exposure and HLA in healthy donors. Data came from immunoSEQ multiplex PCR; TCRdb stores just in-frame clones and leaves some out. The sample includes roughly 100,000 clones, roughly a tenth seen only once; the top ten take 5% to 6.5%. The sequencing sample was made of PBMCs. Receptors were obtained from a middle-aged man in good health and CMV-seropositive. Both conserved end residues are part of each CDR3. The order of the fields is CDR3 protein, CDR3 DNA, J gene, D gene, V gene, clone size. D genes are given only for firm matches. The listing skips clone size in some rows; elsewhere it reads once, few, many or a size class.

CDR3aa: CASSESDGTGVYEQYF; CDR3nt: TGTGCCAGCAGTGAATCAGACGGGACAGGGGTTTACGAGCAGTACTTC; j_gene: TRBJ2-7; d_gene: TRBD1; v_gene: TRBV2; abundance: .
CDR3aa: CASSAPGQGRHEQYF; CDR3nt: TGTGCCAGCAGTGCACCGGGACAGGGCCGGCACGAGCAGTACTTC; j_gene: TRBJ2-7; d_gene: TRBD1; v_gene: TRBV25-1; abundance: .
CDR3aa: CASSLGTSGSTDTQYF; CDR3nt: TGCGCCAGCAGCCTTGGGACTAGCGGGAGCACAGATACGCAGTATTTT; j_gene: TRBJ2-3; d_gene: TRBD2; v_gene: TRBV5-1; abundance: few
CDR3aa: CASKDRGDINQPQHF; CDR3nt: TGTGCCAGTAAAGACAGGGGCGATATCAATCAGCCCCAGCATTTT; j_gene: TRBJ1-5; d_gene: TRBD1; v_gene: TRBV19; abundance: .
CDR3aa: CASSPGTYNEQFF; CDR3nt: TGCGCCAGCAGCCCCGGGACTTACAATGAGCAGTTCTTC; j_gene: TRBJ2-1; d_gene: .; v_gene: TRBV5-1; abundance: .
CDR3aa: CASSVEGGRWNEQYF; CDR3nt: TGTGCCAGCAGCGTAGAGGGCGGGAGGTGGAACGAGCAGTACTTC; j_gene: TRBJ2-7; d_gene: TRBD2; v_gene: TRBV9; abundance: few
CDR3aa: CASSLLLQETQYF; CDR3nt: TGTGCCAGCAGCTTACTGCTCCAAGAGACCCAGTACTTC; j_gene: TRBJ2-5; d_gene: .; v_gene: TRBV2; abundance: few
CDR3aa: CASSLSQGGSPLHF; CDR3nt: TGTGCCAGCAGTTTATCACAGGGCGGCTCACCCCTCCACTTT; j_gene: TRBJ1-6; d_gene: .; v_gene: TRBV28; abundance: .
CDR3aa: CASSPRGTSDFSYEQYF; CDR3nt: TGTGCCAGCAGCCCTAGGGGGACTAGCGACTTCTCCTACGAGCAGTACTTC; j_gene: TRBJ2-7; d_gene: TRBD2; v_gene: TRBV7-8; abundance: .
CDR3aa: CATSRDRGRTGELFF; CDR3nt: TGTGCCACCAGCAGAGACAGGGGGCGCACCGGGGAGCTGTTTTTT; j_gene: TRBJ2-2; d_gene: TRBD1; v_gene: TRBV15; abundance: few
CDR3aa: CASSLGGLRNEQFF; CDR3nt: TGTGCCAGCAGCTTAGGGGGACTCCGGAATGAGCAGTTCTTC; j_gene: TRBJ2-1; d_gene: .; v_gene: TRBV7-6; abundance: .
CDR3aa: CAWSPWGGSTDTQYF; CDR3nt: TGTGCCTGGAGTCCCTGGGGGGGGAGCACAGATACGCAGTATTTT; j_gene: TRBJ2-3; d_gene: TRBD2; v_gene: TRBV30; abundance: .
CDR3aa: CASRTQGANTEAFF; CDR3nt: TGTGCCAGCCGAACCCAGGGGGCCAACACTGAAGCTTTCTTT; j_gene: TRBJ1-1; d_gene: TRBD1; v_gene: TRBV11-3; abundance: few